This record looks at one TCR beta chain sequence and its context. This clone is a singleton in its sample. Its antigen is currently not known. The sample holds no much larger clone one base away, and base qualities are not on file. Genomic DNA was isolated from the sorted cells so that the TCRbeta CDR3 region could be sequenced. The immunoSEQ Assay was used for sequencing of TCRbeta CDR3 regions. This is the immuneACCESS table as TCRdb keeps it, with only in-frame sequences that have V and J called. A part of the clones is gone; compared with another copy, unresolved V genes explain less than half, and the rest is unexplained. This sample lists approximately 60,000 clones; around 87% were detected once. Together, the top ten hold 0.38% of the sample. The sample originates from a study of OX40 agonist ivuxolimab in advanced cancers. A note on the overall study: Ivuxolimab was a fully human IgG2 agonistic monoclonal antibody targeting the costimulatory receptor OX40 (CD134). Intravenous ivuxolimab was administered to patients every 2 weeks at six dose levels: 0.01, 0.1, 0.3, 1.5, 3 and 10 mg/kg. Among the roughly 50 dose-escalation patients, approximately 20 had hepatocellular carcinoma, about 15 melanoma, 9 renal cell carcinoma and 9 head and neck cancer. In the dose-escalation cohort, more than 75% of patients were male, and the mean age was approximately 60 years, with a range of roughly 20 to 79. Patients were allowed to have had prior anti-PD-1, anti-PD-L1 or anti-CTLA-4 therapy, and around 41% of the dose-escalation patients had previously received checkpoint inhibitors. Partial responses occurred in three dose-escalation patients, of whom one had hepatocellular carcinoma and two had cutaneous melanoma. The purpose of peripheral TCRbeta sequencing was to test whether ivuxolimab changed TCR sequence diversity and led to clonal T-cell expansion. The monotherapy dose-escalation portion (N ≈ 52 patients) of the phase I ivuxolimab trial is reported in the paper. Broad study findings and their caveats: Low levels of normalized T-cell clonal expansion were also seen in some nonresponding patients. On average, CD8+ T cells showed more expanded clones than CD4+ T cells after ivuxolimab. Clonal expansion of both CD4+ and CD8+ blood T cells was observed from baseline to week 6 at doses 0.1 to 3.0 mg/kg. The antigen specificity of the peripheral T cells that underwent clonal expansion was not determined. Partial responders in the 0.1-3.0 mg/kg groups had among the lowest normalized peripheral clonal expansion, especially among CD8+ T cells.

Patients with a history of autoimmune disease or receiving systemic immunosuppression were excluded from the trial. Peripheral blood for TCR sequencing was drawn from every dose cohort at baseline, at cycle 4 day 1 and at cycle 7 day 1. The samples were drawn from a first-in-human, open-label, multicenter phase I dose-escalation trial of ivuxolimab. The trial enrolled adults with locally advanced or metastatic head and neck squamous cell, hepatocellular, melanoma or renal cell carcinoma. CD4+ and CD8+ T cells were sorted separately from peripheral blood before TCR sequencing. The germline V and J ends show losses of 7 bases and 4 bases respectively, and no gene match explains 8 bases of the junction. Taken from cysteine to phenylalanine, the CDR3 has 14 residues. Only CDR3 DNA remains: 42 bases, in frame from the first base. CDR1 MNHNS and CDR2 SASEGT are derived from the germline V gene.

The clonotype originates from an adult with an advanced solid tumor such as melanoma, head and neck, liver or kidney cancer. Source: CD4+ or CD8+ T cells sorted from blood, taken in a trial of the OX40 agonist ivuxolimab. This chain is built from TRBV6-1 and TRBJ1-1; TRBD1 agrees with 8 junctional bases. In nucleotide form, the sequence is TGTGCCAGCACCCCGACAGGGGCGGGCACTGAAGCTTTCTTT. This encodes CASTPTGAGTEAFF.